A selection of T cell receptor beta chains follows, all from one sample in a study of CD8 T cells in Susac syndrome. TCRdb fed the immunoSEQ multiplex PCR reads into MiXCR, producing one record per CDR3 protein. This table holds just over 150,000 distinct CDR3 sequences, 85% to 95% found once. Sequenced input: CD4+ T cells from PBMCs. The receptors originated from a human donor with Susac syndrome. Both conserved end residues are part of each CDR3. A D gene is named only where the DNA matches it firmly. A row's size may be missing; if present it is once, few, many or a size class.

V gene,D gene,clone size,J gene,CDR3 protein,CDR3 DNA
TRBV11-2,.,.,TRBJ2-5,CASSSKLRRETQYF,TGTGCCAGCAGCTCCAAATTACGAAGAGAGACCCAGTACTTC
TRBV7-2,TRBD1,.,TRBJ2-7,CASSPRQGGTYEQYF,TGTGCCAGCAGCCCGAGACAGGGGGGCACCTACGAGCAGTACTTC
TRBV20-1,TRBD1,.,TRBJ2-3,CSASTGGITDTQYF,TGCAGTGCCTCGACAGGGGGAATCACAGATACGCAGTATTTT
TRBV12-3/TRBV12-4,.,.,TRBJ2-4,CASSPVAGHKLAKNIQYF,TGTGCCAGCAGTCCCGTAGCTGGACATAAACTAGCCAAAAACATTCAGTACTTC
TRBV18,.,few,TRBJ2-7,CASSPPQGGPYEQYF,TGTGCCAGCTCACCACCTCAGGGGGGGCCTTACGAGCAGTACTTC
TRBV6-4,.,once,TRBJ2-3,CARGCATRTDTQYF,TGTGCCAGGGGGTGCGCCACCCGCACAGATACGCAGTATTTT
TRBV20-1,.,.,TRBJ2-1,CSASGGPTYNEQFF,TGCAGTGCTAGCGGGGGTCCCACCTACAATGAGCAGTTCTTC
TRBV10-3,.,.,TRBJ2-7,CATRDANYEQYF,TGTGCCACCCGGGACGCGAACTACGAGCAGTACTTC
TRBV7-9,.,.,TRBJ1-1,CASRYEAFF,TGTGCCAGCAGGTACGAAGCTTTCTTT
TRBV29-1,.,.,TRBJ1-2,CSVEGVDGYTF,TGCAGCGTTGAAGGCGTGGATGGCTACACCTTC
TRBV5-4,.,.,TRBJ1-3,CASSMALDSGNTIYF,TGTGCCAGCAGCATGGCCCTCGACTCTGGAAACACCATATATTTT
TRBV4-1,TRBD1,.,TRBJ2-7,CASSLQGTGIPYEQYF,TGCGCCAGCAGCCTCCAAGGGACAGGGATCCCCTACGAGCAGTACTTC
TRBV29-1,.,.,TRBJ2-1,CSVGLASNEQFF,TGCAGCGTTGGGCTAGCTTCAAATGAGCAGTTCTTC
TRBV14,TRBD1,.,TRBJ1-1,CASSLQPGTGEAFF,TGTGCCAGCAGCCTCCAACCCGGGACAGGTGAAGCTTTCTTT
TRBV3-1,TRBD2,.,TRBJ2-4,CASSQSSASGTKNIQYF,TGTGCCAGCAGCCAATCTTCTGCTAGCGGGACCAAAAACATTCAGTACTTC
TRBV29-1,TRBD1,.,TRBJ2-7,CSAGRTGRSYEQYF,TGCAGCGCCGGAAGGACAGGGCGGTCCTACGAGCAGTACTTC